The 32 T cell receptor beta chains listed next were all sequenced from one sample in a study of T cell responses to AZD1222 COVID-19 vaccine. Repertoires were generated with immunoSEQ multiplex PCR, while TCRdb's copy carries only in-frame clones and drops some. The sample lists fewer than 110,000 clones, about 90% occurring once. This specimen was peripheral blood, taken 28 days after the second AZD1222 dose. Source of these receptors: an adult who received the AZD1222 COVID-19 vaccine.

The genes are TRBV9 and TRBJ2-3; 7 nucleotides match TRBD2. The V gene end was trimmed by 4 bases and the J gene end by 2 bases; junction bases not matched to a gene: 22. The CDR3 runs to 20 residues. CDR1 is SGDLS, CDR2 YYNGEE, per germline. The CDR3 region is CASSLRGGEYKSANTDTQYF. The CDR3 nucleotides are TGTGCCAGCAGCCTCCGGGGAGGGGAATACAAAAGCGCCAACACAGATACGCAGTATTTT.

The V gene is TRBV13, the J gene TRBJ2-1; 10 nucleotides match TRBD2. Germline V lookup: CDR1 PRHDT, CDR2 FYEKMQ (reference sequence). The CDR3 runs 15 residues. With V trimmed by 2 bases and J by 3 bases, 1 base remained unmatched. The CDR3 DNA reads TGTGCCAGCAGCTTAATAGCGGGGGGCTACAATGAGCAGTTCTTC. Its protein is CASSLIAGGYNEQFF.

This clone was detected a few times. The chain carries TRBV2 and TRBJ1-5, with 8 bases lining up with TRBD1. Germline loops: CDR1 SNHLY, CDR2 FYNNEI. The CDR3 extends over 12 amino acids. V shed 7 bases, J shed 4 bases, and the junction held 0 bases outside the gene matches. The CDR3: CASNRGNQPQHF. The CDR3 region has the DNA TGTGCCAGCAACAGGGGGAATCAGCCCCAGCATTTT. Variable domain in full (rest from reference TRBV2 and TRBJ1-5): EPEVTQTPSHQVTQMGQEVILRCVPISNHLYFYWYRQILGQKVEFLVSFYNNEISEKSEIFDDQFSVERPDGSNFTLKIRSTKLEDSAMYFCASNRGNQPQHFGDGTRLSIL.

The CDR3 sequence: CASSQGLAGGSEKLFF. CDR3 bases: TGTGCCAGCAGCCAAGGACTGGCAGGGGGCTCTGAAAAACTGTTTTTT. The V gene is TRBV3-1 (or the pseudogene TRBV3-2), the J gene TRBJ1-4, with 8 bases identical to TRBD1. The CDR3 consists of 16 residues. V shed 1 base, J shed 7 bases, and the junction held 8 bases outside the gene matches. The germline V gene has CDR1 LGHDT and CDR2 YNNKEL (reference sequence).

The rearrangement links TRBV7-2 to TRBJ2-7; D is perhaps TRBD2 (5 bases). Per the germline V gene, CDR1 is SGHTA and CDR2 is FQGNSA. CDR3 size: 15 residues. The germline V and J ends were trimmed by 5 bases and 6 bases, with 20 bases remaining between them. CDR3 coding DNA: TGTGCCAGCAGCATCGACCCCAGGACCGGGGTCGAGCAGTACTTC. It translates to CASSIDPRTGVEQYF.

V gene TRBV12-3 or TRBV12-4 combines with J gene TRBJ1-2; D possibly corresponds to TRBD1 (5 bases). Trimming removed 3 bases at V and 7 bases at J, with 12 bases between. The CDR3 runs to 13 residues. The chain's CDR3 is CASSLGSGFGYTF. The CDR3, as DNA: TGTGCCAGCAGTTTGGGTTCAGGGTTTGGCTACACCTTC.

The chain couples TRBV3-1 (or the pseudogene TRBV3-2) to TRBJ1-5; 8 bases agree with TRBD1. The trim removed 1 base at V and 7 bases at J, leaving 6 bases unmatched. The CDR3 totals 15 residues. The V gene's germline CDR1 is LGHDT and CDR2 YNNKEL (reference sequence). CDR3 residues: CASSQGQGASQPQHF. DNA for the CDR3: TGTGCCAGCAGCCAAGGGCAGGGGGCGAGCCAGCCCCAGCATTTT.

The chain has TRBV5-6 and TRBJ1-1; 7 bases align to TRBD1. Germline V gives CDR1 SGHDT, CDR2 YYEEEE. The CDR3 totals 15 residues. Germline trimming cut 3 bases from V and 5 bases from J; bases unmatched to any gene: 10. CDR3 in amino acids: CASSYGRGPGTEAFF. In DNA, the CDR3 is TGTGCCAGCAGCTACGGGAGGGGGCCGGGAACTGAAGCTTTCTTT.

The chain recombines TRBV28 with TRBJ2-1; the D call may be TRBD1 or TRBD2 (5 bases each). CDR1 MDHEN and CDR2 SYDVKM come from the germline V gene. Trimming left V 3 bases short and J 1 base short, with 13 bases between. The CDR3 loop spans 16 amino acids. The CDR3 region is CASSFSGTGSYNEQFF. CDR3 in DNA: TGTGCCAGCAGTTTCTCCGGGACGGGGTCCTACAATGAGCAGTTCTTC.

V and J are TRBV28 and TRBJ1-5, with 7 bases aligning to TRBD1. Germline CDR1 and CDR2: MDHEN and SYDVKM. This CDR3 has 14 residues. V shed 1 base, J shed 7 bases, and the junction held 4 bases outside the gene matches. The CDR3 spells CASSLLDRAQPQHF. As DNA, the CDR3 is TGTGCCAGCAGTTTATTAGACAGGGCCCAGCCCCAGCATTTT.

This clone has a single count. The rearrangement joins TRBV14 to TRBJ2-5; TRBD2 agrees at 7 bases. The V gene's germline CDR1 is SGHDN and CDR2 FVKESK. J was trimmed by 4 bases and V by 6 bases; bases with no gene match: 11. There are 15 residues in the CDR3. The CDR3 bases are TGTGCCAGCAGACACAGCGGGATACTAGGAGAGACCCAGTACTTC. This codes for CASRHSGILGETQYF.

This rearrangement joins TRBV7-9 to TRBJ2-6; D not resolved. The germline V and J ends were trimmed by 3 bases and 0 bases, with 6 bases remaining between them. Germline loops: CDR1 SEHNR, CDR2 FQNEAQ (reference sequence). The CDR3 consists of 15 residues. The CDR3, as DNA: TGTGCCAGCAGCTTTGTGGGCTCTGGGGCCAACGTCCTGACTTTC. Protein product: CASSFVGSGANVLTF.

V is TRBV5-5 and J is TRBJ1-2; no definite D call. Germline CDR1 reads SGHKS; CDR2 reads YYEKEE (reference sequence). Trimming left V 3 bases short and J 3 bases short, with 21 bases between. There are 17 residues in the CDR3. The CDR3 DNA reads TGTGCCAGCAGCTGGACTGGGAGGGTGGCTTCGGACTATGGCTACACCTTC. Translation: CASSWTGRVASDYGYTF.

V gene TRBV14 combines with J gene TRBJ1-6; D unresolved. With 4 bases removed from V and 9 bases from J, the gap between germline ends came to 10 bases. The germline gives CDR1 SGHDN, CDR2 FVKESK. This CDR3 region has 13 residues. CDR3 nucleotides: TGTGCCAGCAGCCCCCGACTCGTTTCACCCCTCCACTTT. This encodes CASSPRLVSPLHF.

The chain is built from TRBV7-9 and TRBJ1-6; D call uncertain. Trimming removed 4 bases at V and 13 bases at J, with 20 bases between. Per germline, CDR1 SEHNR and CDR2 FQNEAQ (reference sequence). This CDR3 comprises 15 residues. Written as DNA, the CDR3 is TGTGCCAGCAGCTCAGGACTTGACGGGAAAGGGCCCCTCCACTTT. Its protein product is CASSSGLDGKGPLHF.

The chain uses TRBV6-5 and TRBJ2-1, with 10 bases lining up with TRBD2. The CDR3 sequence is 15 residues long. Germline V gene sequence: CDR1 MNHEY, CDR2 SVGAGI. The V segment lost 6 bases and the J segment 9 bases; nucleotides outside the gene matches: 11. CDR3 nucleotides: TGTGCCAGCAGCAACACTCTAGCGGGAGTAGGTGAGCAGTTCTTC. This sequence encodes CASSNTLAGVGEQFF.

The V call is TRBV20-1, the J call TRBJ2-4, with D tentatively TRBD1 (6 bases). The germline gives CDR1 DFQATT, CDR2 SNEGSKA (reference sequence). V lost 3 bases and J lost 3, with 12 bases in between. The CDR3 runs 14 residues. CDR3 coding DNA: TGCAGTGCTAGTCCGGGACACAGCAAAAACATTCAGTACTTC. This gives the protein CSASPGHSKNIQYF.

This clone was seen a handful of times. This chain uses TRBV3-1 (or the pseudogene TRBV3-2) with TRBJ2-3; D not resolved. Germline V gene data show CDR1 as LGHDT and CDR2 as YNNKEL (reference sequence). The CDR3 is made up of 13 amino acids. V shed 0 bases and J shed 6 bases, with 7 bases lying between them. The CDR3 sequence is CASSQDQGDTQYF. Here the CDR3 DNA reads TGTGCCAGCAGCCAAGATCAAGGGGATACGCAGTATTTT.

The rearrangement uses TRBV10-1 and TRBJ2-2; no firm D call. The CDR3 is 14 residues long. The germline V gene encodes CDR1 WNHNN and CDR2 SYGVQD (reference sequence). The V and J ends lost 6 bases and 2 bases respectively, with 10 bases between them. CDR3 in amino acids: CASRKGHNTGELFF. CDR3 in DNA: TGCGCCAGCAGAAAAGGGCACAACACCGGGGAGCTGTTTTTT.

The CDR3 nucleotides read TGTGCCAGCAGTGAATTTAGGGGGAGTTGGGAGACCCAGTACTTC. Amino acids: CASSEFRGSWETQYF. This chain connects TRBV2 to TRBJ2-5; tentatively, D is TRBD1 (6 bases). CDR1 and CDR2 from the germline V gene are SNHLY and FYNNEI. This CDR3 region has 15 residues. Between the trimmed V and J ends, which lost 2 bases and 5 bases, there was a span of 15 bases. Variable domain in full (rest from reference TRBV2 and TRBJ2-5): EPEVTQTPSHQVTQMGQEVILRCVPISNHLYFYWYRQILGQKVEFLVSFYNNEISEKSEIFDDQFSVERPDGSNFTLKIRSTKLEDSAMYFCASSEFRGSWETQYFGPGTRLLVL.

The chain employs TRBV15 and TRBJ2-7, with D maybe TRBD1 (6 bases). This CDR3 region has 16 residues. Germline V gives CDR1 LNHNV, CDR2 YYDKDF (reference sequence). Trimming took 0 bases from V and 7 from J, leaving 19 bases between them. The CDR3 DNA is TGTGCCACCAGCAGAGAGAGGGGGTTGGATCCGGGAGAGCAGTACTTC. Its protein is CATSRERGLDPGEQYF. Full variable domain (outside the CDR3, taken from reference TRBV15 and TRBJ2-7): DAMVIQNPRYQVTQFGKPVTLSCSQTLNHNVMYWYQQKSSQAPKLLFHYYDKDFNNEADTPDNFQSRRPNTSFCFLDIRSPGLGDTAMYLCATSRERGLDPGEQYFGPGTRLTVT.

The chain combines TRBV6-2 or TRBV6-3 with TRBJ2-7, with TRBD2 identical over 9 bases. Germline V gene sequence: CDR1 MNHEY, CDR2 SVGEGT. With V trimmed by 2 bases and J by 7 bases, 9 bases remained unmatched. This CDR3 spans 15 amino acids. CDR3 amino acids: CASSYRRREGREQYF. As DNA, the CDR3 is TGTGCCAGCAGTTACAGGCGGCGGGAGGGCCGGGAGCAGTACTTC.

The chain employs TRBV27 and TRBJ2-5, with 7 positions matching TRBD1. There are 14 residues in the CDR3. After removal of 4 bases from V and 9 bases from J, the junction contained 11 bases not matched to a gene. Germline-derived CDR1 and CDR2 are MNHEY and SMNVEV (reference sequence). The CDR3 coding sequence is TGTGCCAGCAGTTCCACAGGGGTCCTCGGGTCCCAGTACTTC. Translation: CASSSTGVLGSQYF.

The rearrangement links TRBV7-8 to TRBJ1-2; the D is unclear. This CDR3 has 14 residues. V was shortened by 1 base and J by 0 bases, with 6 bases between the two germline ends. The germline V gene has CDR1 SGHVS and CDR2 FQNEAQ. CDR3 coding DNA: TGTGCCAGCAGCTTAGACCCGTCTAACTATGGCTACACCTTC. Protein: CASSLDPSNYGYTF.

The CDR3 sequence is CASSLDATVLMNTEAFF. CDR3 bases: TGTGCCAGCAGCTTGGACGCGACAGTTCTTATGAACACTGAAGCTTTCTTT. J is TRBJ1-1 and V is TRBV5-4; D might be TRBD1 (5 bases). V gave up 0 bases and J gave up 0 bases, with 15 bases separating them. Germline assignment: CDR1 SGHNT and CDR2 YYREEE (reference sequence). The CDR3 is 17 amino acids.

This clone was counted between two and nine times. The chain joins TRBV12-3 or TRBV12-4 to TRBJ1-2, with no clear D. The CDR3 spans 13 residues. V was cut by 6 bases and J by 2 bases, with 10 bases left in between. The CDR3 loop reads CASSPGNNYGYTF. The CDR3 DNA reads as TGTGCCAGCAGCCCCGGGAACAACTATGGCTACACCTTC.

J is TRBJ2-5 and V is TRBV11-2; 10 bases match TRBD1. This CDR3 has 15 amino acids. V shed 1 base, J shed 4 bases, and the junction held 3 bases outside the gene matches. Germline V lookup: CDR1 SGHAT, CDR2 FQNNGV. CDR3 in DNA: TGTGCCAGCAGCTTAGGGGACAGGGGTGTAGAGACCCAGTACTTC. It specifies CASSLGDRGVETQYF. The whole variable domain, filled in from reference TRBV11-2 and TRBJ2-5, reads EAGVAQSPRYKIIEKRQSVAFWCNPISGHATLYWYQQILGQGPKLLIQFQNNGVVDDSQLPKDRFSAERLKGVDSTLKIQPAKLEDSAVYLCASSLGDRGVETQYFGPGTRLLVL.

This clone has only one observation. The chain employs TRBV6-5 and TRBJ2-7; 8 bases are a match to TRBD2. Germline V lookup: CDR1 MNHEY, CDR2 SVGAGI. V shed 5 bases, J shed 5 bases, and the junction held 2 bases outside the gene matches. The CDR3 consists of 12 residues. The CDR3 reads CASSTGGDEQYF. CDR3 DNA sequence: TGTGCCAGCAGTACGGGGGGGGACGAGCAGTACTTC.

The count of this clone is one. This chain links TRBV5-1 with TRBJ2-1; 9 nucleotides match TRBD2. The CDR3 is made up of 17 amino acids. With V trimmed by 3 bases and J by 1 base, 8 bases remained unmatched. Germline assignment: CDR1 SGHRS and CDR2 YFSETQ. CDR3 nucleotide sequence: TGCGCCAGCAGCTATGAAGCGGGGGGCCCATCCTACAATGAGCAGTTCTTC. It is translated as CASSYEAGGPSYNEQFF.

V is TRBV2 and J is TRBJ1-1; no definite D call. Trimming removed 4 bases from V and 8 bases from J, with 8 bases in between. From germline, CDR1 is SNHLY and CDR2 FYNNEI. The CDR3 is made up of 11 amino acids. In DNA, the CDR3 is TGTGCCAGCAGTGTGGGCCAAGAAGCTTTCTTT. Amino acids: CASSVGQEAFF.

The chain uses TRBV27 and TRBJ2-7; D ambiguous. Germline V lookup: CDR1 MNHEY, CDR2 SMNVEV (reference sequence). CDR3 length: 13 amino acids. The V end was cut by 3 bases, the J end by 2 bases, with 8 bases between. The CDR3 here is CASSFIGTYEQYF. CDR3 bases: TGTGCCAGCAGTTTTATCGGTACCTACGAGCAGTACTTC.

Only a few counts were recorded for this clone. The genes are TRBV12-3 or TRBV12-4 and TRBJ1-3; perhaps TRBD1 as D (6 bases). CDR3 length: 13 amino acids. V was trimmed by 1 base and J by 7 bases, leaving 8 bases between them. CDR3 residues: CASSLGGQNTIYF. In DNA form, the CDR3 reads TGTGCCAGCAGTTTAGGGGGGCAGAACACCATATATTTT.